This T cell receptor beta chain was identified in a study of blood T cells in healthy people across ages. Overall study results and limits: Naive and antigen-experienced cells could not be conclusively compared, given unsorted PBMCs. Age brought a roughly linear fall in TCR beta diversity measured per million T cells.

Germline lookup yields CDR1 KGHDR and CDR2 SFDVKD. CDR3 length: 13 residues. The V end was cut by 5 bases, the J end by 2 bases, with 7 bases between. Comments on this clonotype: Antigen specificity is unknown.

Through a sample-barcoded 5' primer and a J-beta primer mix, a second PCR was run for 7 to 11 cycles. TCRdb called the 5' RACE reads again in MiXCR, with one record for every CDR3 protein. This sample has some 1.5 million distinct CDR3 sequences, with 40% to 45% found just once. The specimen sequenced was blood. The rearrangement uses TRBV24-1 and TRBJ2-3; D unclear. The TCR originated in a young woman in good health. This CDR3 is CATSAQYTDTQYF. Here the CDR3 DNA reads TGTGCCACCAGTGCCCAATACACAGATACGCAGTATTTT.